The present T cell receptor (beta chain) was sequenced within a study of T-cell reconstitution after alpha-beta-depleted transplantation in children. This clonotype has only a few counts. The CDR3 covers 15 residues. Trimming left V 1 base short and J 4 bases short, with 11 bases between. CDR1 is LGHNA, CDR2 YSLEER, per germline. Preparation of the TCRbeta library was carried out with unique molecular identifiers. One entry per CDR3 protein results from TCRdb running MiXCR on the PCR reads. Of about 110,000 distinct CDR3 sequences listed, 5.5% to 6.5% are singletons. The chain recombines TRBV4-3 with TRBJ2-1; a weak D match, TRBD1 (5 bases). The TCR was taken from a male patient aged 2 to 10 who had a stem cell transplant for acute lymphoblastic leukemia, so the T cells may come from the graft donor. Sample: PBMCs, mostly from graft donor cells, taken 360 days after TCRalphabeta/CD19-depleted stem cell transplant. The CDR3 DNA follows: TGCGCCAGCAGCCAAGTGCAGGGCTTGTACAATGAGCAGTTCTTC. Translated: CASSQVQGLYNEQFF.